Following are 27 T cell receptor beta chains from one sample sequenced in a study of early T cells in non-severe SARS-CoV-2 infection. MiXCR, run by TCRdb on the 5' RACE reads, gives a single entry per CDR3 protein. The sample shows fewer than 65,000 distinct CDR3 sequences, about 9.9% of them seen only once. Sequenced material: whole blood. All receptors derive from an adult who was a healthcare worker with PCR-confirmed SARS-CoV-2 infection or an uninfected control (not recorded which).

The chain couples TRBV6-5 to TRBJ2-2, with no clear D. The CDR3 is 14 residues long. V was cut by 0 bases and J by 5 bases, with 7 bases left in between. The V gene's germline CDR1 is MNHEY and CDR2 SVGAGI. The CDR3 reads CASSYSFQTGELFF. In nucleotides, the CDR3 is TGTGCCAGCAGTTACTCGTTCCAGACCGGGGAGCTGTTTTTT.

This clonotype was recorded at least ten times. The genes are TRBV21-1 and TRBJ1-2; the table gives TRBD1 as D, unverified against the DNA. TRBV21-1 is assigned pseudogene status. The length of the CDR3 is 16 residues. The CDR3: CASSKPNRGHYYGYTF. DNA for the CDR3: TGTGCCAGCAGCAAACCCAACAGGGGGCATTACTATGGCTACACCTTC.

This clonotype was found a few times. The J gene is TRBJ1-5, the V gene TRBV30; unclear D gene. Germline loops: CDR1 GTSNPN, CDR2 SVGIG (reference sequence). Deletions cut 0 bases from V and 9 bases from J, with 12 bases between. The CDR3 is 13 amino acids. CDR3 DNA sequence: TGTGCCTGGAGTGTCGGCATACCGGGGCCCCAGCATTTT. Protein product: CAWSVGIPGPQHF.

The rearrangement joins TRBV28 to TRBJ1-4, with 7 bases fitting TRBD1. Germline trimming cut 3 bases from V and 3 bases from J; bases unmatched to any gene: 1. The CDR3 covers 14 residues. The germline V gene has CDR1 MDHEN and CDR2 SYDVKM. The CDR3 protein is CASSLGQSNEKLFF. The CDR3 region has the DNA TGTGCCAGCAGTTTGGGACAGTCTAATGAAAAACTGTTTTTT.

The rearrangement links TRBV6-6 to TRBJ1-1, with D possibly matching TRBD1 (6 bases). Germline values: CDR1 MNHNY, CDR2 SVGAGI (reference sequence). Trimming removed 7 bases from V and 3 bases from J, with 15 bases in between. The CDR3 has 14 amino acids. CDR3 protein: CASTKQGVDTEAFF. CDR3 DNA: TGTGCCAGCACCAAACAGGGAGTGGACACTGAAGCTTTCTTT.

This clonotype was detected a few times. The chain is built from TRBV5-6 and TRBJ2-7; D is unresolved. The CDR3 contains 15 residues. V lost 5 bases and J lost 5, with 20 bases in between. Germline lookup yields CDR1 SGHDT and CDR2 YYEEEE. CDR3 region: CASRENPGSGDEQYV. In nucleotides, the CDR3 is TGTGCCAGCAGGGAAAACCCCGGATCGGGCGACGAGCAGTACGTC.

This clonotype was seen at least ten times. A read error may account for a junction end that differs from germline. V gene TRBV18 combines with J gene TRBJ1-1; D is perhaps TRBD1 (5 bases). Germline values: CDR1 KGHSH, CDR2 LQKENI. The CDR3 length is 14 residues. The CDR3 loop reads CASSLGTVNTEVFF. CDR3 DNA sequence: TGTGCCAGCTCGCTTGGGACGGTGAACACTGAAGTTTTCTTT. Based on the CDR3 plus reference TRBV18 and TRBJ1-1, the full variable domain is NAGVMQNPRHLVRRRGQEARLRCSPMKGHSHVYWYRQLPEEGLKFMVYLQKENIIDESGMPKERFSAEFPKEGPSILRIQQVVRGDSAAYFCASSLGTVNTEVFFGQGTRLTVV.

This clonotype was counted between two and nine times. The chain is built from TRBV5-4 and TRBJ2-7, with D unclear. From germline, CDR1 is SGHNT and CDR2 YYREEE (reference sequence). This CDR3 has 16 amino acids. Trimming stripped 3 bases from V and 6 bases from J, with 22 bases between. The CDR3 protein is CASSSRTLVDPSEQYV. The CDR3 nucleotides are TGTGCCAGCAGCTCCAGAACCTTAGTAGACCCAAGCGAGCAGTACGTC.

This clonotype was seen more than once but under ten times. This chain connects TRBV5-1 to TRBJ2-3, with 8 bases fitting TRBD2. This CDR3 has 15 residues. The germline V gene encodes CDR1 SGHRS and CDR2 YFSETQ. J was trimmed by 6 bases and V by 5 bases; bases with no gene match: 11. The CDR3 loop reads CASRQSGGWADTQYF. The CDR3 nucleotides are TGCGCCAGCAGGCAAAGCGGGGGTTGGGCGGATACGCAGTATTTT.

The chain has TRBV10-2 and TRBJ2-5; 8 positions match TRBD1. The CDR3 runs 14 residues. The germline CDR1 and CDR2 sequences are WSHSY and SAAADI. The trim removed 0 bases at V and 6 bases at J, leaving 3 bases unmatched. CDR3 loop: CASSESTGVKTQYF. The CDR3 DNA reads TGCGCCAGCAGTGAGTCGACAGGGGTGAAGACCCAGTACTTC.

This clonotype was seen repeatedly, ten times or more. The V gene is TRBV20-1, the J gene TRBJ2-1; perhaps TRBD1 as D (7 bases). CDR3 length: 19 residues. Germline values: CDR1 DFQATT, CDR2 SNEGSKA (reference sequence). Deletions cut 5 bases from V and 0 bases from J, with 26 bases between. The CDR3 here is CSAPIGGTAHPSSYNEQFF. CDR3 bases: TGCAGTGCTCCAATTGGGGGGACAGCACACCCGAGCTCCTACAATGAGCAGTTCTTC.

The chain joins TRBV7-2 to TRBJ2-4; possible D gene TRBD2, 5 bases. Germline V gives CDR1 SGHTA, CDR2 FQGNSA. The CDR3 has 15 residues. Trimming took off 5 bases at V and 8 bases at J, with 19 bases between the two ends. CDR3 bases: TGTGCCAGCAGCCAAAGAGGCGGGCGTGTATACATTCAGTACTTC. It is translated as CASSQRGGRVYIQYF.

In its sample, this clonotype was seen many times. CDR3 bases: TGTGCCAGCTCACCCGGACTGAGCTCCTACAATGAGCAGTTCTTC. Its protein product is CASSPGLSSYNEQFF. The chain combines TRBV18 with TRBJ2-1, with D maybe TRBD2 (5 bases). The germline V and J ends were trimmed by 3 bases and 0 bases, with 9 bases remaining between them. The CDR3 extends over 15 amino acids. Germline V gene sequence: CDR1 KGHSH, CDR2 LQKENI.

The rearrangement uses TRBV11-2 and TRBJ1-2; 9 bases align to TRBD1. There are 14 residues in the CDR3. CDR1 is SGHAT and CDR2 is FQNNGV in the germline V gene. The V and J ends lost 5 bases and 4 bases, in that order; junction bases with no gene match: 5. CDR3 coding DNA: TGTGCCAGCAGCGCCGGGACAGGGCTCTATGGCTACACCTTC. This encodes CASSAGTGLYGYTF.

The chain combines TRBV3-1 with TRBJ2-6; weak D call: TRBD1 (6 bases). Germline CDR1 and CDR2: LGHDT and YNNKEL (reference sequence). The CDR3 extends over 18 amino acids. Trimming took off 4 bases at V and 4 bases at J, with 20 bases between the two ends. The CDR3 nucleotides read TGTGCCAGCAGCCTAAAATTCATGAACAGGGCAGGGGCCAACGTCCTGACTTTC. Protein: CASSLKFMNRAGANVLTF.

This clonotype was counted only a few times. The J gene is TRBJ1-6, the V gene TRBV20-1; D not certain. V gave up 0 bases and J gave up 4 bases, with 13 bases separating them. The CDR3 length is 16 residues. Germline CDR1 and CDR2: DFQATT and SNEGSKA (reference sequence). CDR3 residues: CSARDGPAKYNSPLHF. For the CDR3, the DNA is TGCAGTGCTAGAGATGGGCCAGCCAAATATAATTCACCCCTCCACTTT.

The gene calls are TRBV5-6 and TRBJ1-2, with D possibly TRBD1 on 6 matching bases. This CDR3 has 13 amino acids. V lost 5 bases and J 1 base, leaving 9 bases between the germline ends. The V gene's germline CDR1 is SGHDT and CDR2 YYEEEE. The CDR3 bases are TGTGCCAGCAGACGGGACATTAACTATGGCTACACCTTC. Translating gives CASRRDINYGYTF.

This clonotype showed up many times. The rearrangement joins TRBV18 to TRBJ2-3, with D tentatively TRBD2 (6 bases). This CDR3 spans 15 amino acids. Germline CDR1 KGHSH, CDR2 LQKENI. Trimming took 4 bases from V and 1 from J, leaving 12 bases between them. For the CDR3, the DNA is TGTGCCAGCTCACGGGCGGGGTCGGGCACAGATACGCAGTATTTT. Its protein is CASSRAGSGTDTQYF. Drawing the rest from reference TRBV18 and TRBJ2-3, the complete variable domain is NAGVMQNPRHLVRRRGQEARLRCSPMKGHSHVYWYRQLPEEGLKFMVYLQKENIIDESGMPKERFSAEFPKEGPSILRIQQVVRGDSAAYFCASSRAGSGTDTQYFGPGTRLTVL.

The chain joins TRBV7-2 to TRBJ2-1; TRBD1 is a possible D gene (5 bases). Trimming left V 4 bases short and J 2 bases short, with 12 bases between. The germline gives CDR1 SGHTA, CDR2 FQGNSA. The CDR3 runs 15 residues. DNA of the CDR3: TGTGCCAGCAGCTCCTCTAGGGGAACCTACAATGAGCAGTTCTTC. Translation gives CASSSSRGTYNEQFF. Full variable domain (missing parts from reference TRBV7-2 and TRBJ2-1): GAGVSQSPSNKVTEKGKDVELRCDPISGHTALYWYRQSLGQGLEFLIYFQGNSAPDKSGLPSDRFSAERTGGSVSTLTIQRTQQEDSAVYLCASSSSRGTYNEQFFGPGTRLTVL.

In its sample, this clonotype was seen a few times. The chain employs TRBV24-1 and TRBJ2-2; no clear D. V lost 5 bases and J 0 bases, leaving 12 bases between the germline ends. The germline V gene encodes CDR1 KGHDR and CDR2 SFDVKD. This CDR3 contains 16 residues. DNA of the CDR3: TGTGCCACCAGTGCTTTCGGACCAGCGAACACCGGGGAGCTGTTTTTT. It yields the protein CATSAFGPANTGELFF.

The chain couples TRBV12-3 or TRBV12-4 to TRBJ1-1; possibly TRBD1 for D (5 bases). V gave up 6 bases and J gave up 4 bases, with 18 bases separating them. There are 15 residues in the CDR3. CDR3 in amino acids: CASRKHGAEGTEAFF. As DNA, the CDR3 is TGTGCCAGCAGAAAGCACGGGGCCGAGGGCACTGAAGCTTTCTTT.

This clonotype has at least ten counts. This chain uses TRBV4-1 with TRBJ2-2; D might be TRBD2 (5 bases). Germline lookup yields CDR1 MGHRA and CDR2 YSYEKL. V was clipped by 1 base and J by 2 bases, with 8 bases between them. The CDR3 has 15 residues. CDR3 in DNA: TGCGCCAGCAGCCAAGGACGGACTAACACCGGGGAGCTGTTTTTT. Residues: CASSQGRTNTGELFF.

This clonotype was seen more than once but under ten times. This chain links TRBV2 with TRBJ2-2; the D is unclear. Germline values: CDR1 SNHLY, CDR2 FYNNEI. CDR3 size: 13 residues. Trimming cost V 2 bases and J 7 bases, with 8 bases left between them. CDR3 bases: TGTGCCAGCAGTGAAAATGGGTACGGGGAGCTGTTTTTT. Protein product: CASSENGYGELFF.

In its sample, this clonotype was seen many times. J is TRBJ2-6 and V is TRBV11-2; 9 positions agree with TRBD1. The V and J ends lost 6 bases and 2 bases, in that order; junction bases with no gene match: 11. This CDR3 comprises 18 residues. The V gene's germline CDR1 is SGHAT and CDR2 FQNNGV. For the CDR3, the DNA is TGTGCCAGCAGGAAGCTCGGGACAGGGATTCCTGGGGCCAACGTCCTGACTTTC. Translation: CASRKLGTGIPGANVLTF.

V usage is TRBV7-3 and J usage is TRBJ2-2; TRBD2 might be the D (5 bases). V gave up 5 bases and J gave up 2 bases, with 12 bases separating them. Germline V gene data show CDR1 as SGHTA and CDR2 as FQGTGA. The CDR3 has 15 residues. The CDR3 sequence: CASSPLGLNTGELFF. For the CDR3, the DNA is TGTGCCAGCAGCCCTCTTGGACTTAACACCGGGGAGCTGTTTTTT.

This clonotype occurred a few times. The genes are TRBV12-3 or TRBV12-4 and TRBJ1-1, with D possibly matching TRBD1 (5 bases). The length of the CDR3 is 16 residues. The germline V and J ends were trimmed by 3 bases and 3 bases, with 17 bases remaining between them. The CDR3 DNA is TGTGCCAGCAGTTTTTCTCGTCCAGGGAGGGACACTGAAGCTTTCTTT. It encodes CASSFSRPGRDTEAFF.

The genes are TRBV4-2 and TRBJ2-1; D perhaps matches TRBD2 (6 bases). The V end was cut by 0 bases, the J end by 8 bases, with 14 bases between. CDR1 is LGHNA, CDR2 YNFKEQ, per germline. CDR3 length equals 15 residues. The CDR3 region is CASSQEFMGLDEQFF. The DNA for the CDR3 is TGTGCCAGCAGCCAAGAGTTCATGGGACTCGATGAGCAGTTCTTC.